This T cell receptor beta chain was captured in a study of shared clonotypes between healthy human individuals. As to this clone: Its antigen remains unknown.

Study outcomes and limitations: A small donor pool kept down the genetic and exposure-history diversity that was represented. A reduction in generation probabilities was seen for non-shared clonotypes relative to those shared by all four donors. Larger richness was generally estimated for naive than memory subsets.

All the donors were Caucasian adults who lived in Nashville, Tennessee. Data came from immunoSEQ multiplex PCR; TCRdb stores just in-frame clones and leaves some out. The data contain over a million clones, around 95% of them singletons. The germline gives CDR1 MDHEN, CDR2 SYDVKM. J gave up 3 bases and V 6 bases, and 5 bases lay outside the gene matches. The CDR3 sequence is 14 residues long. Sequenced material: naive CD4+ T cells sorted from blood. Described subset: CD45RA+ positively selected. The TCR comes from a young man in good health. This chain uses TRBV28 with TRBJ2-7; 10 nucleotides line up with TRBD1. CDR3: CASRRTGGYYEQYF. In DNA form, the CDR3 reads TGTGCCAGCAGGAGGACAGGGGGGTACTACGAGCAGTACTTC.